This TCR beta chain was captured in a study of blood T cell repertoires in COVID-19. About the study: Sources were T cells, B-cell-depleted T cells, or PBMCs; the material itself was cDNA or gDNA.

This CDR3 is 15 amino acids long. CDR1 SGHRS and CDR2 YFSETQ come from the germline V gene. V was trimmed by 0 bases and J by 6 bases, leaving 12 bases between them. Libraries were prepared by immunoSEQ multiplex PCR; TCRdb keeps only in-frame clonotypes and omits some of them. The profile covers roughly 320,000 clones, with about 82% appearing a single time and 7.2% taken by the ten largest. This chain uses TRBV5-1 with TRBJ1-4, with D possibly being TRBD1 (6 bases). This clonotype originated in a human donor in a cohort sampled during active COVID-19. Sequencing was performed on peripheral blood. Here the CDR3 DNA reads TGCGCCAGCAGCTTGGGGACAGATAATTATGAAAAACTGTTTTTT. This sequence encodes CASSLGTDNYEKLFF.